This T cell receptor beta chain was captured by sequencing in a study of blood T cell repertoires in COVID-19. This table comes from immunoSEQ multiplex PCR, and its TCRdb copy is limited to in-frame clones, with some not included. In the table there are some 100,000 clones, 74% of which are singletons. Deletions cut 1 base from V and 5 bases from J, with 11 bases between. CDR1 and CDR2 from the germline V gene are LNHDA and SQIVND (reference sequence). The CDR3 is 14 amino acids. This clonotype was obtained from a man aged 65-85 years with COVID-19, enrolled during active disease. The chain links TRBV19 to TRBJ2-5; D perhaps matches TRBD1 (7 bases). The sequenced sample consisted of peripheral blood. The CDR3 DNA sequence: TGTGCCAGTAGTATAGCCTCAGGGGGGGAGACCCAGTACTTC. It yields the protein CASSIASGGETQYF.